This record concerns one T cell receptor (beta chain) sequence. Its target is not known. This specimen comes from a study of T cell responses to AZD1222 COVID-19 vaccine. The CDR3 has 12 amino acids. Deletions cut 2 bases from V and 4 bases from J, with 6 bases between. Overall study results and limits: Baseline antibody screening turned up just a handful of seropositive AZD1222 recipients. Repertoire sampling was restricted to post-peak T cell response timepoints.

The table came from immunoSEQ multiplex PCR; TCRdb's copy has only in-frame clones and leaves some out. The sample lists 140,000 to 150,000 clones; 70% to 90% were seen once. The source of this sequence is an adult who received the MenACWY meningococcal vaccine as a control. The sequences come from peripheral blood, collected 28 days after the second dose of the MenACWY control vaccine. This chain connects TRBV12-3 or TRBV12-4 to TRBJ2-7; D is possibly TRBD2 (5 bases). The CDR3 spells CASSLREYEQYF. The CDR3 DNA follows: TGTGCCAGCAGTTTACGGGAATACGAGCAGTACTTC.